The 11 T cell receptor beta chains in this list originate from one sample, sequenced in a study of T-cell reconstitution after alpha-beta-depleted transplantation in children. Unique molecular identifiers were incorporated during preparation of the TCRbeta library. MiXCR was run by TCRdb on the PCR reads, yielding one entry per CDR3 protein. The sample carries 500,000 to 750,000 distinct CDR3 sequences, around 13% recorded once. The input for sequencing was PBMCs, mostly from graft donor cells, taken 360 days after TCRalphabeta/CD19-depleted stem cell transplant. The receptors were sampled from a male patient under 18 who had a stem cell transplant for acute myeloid leukemia, so the T cells may come from the graft donor.

This clonotype was counted between two and nine times. CDR3 residues: CASSNAGTSYEQYF. CDR3 DNA: TGTGCCAGCAGTAATGCCGGGACGTCCTACGAGCAGTACTTC. The chain employs TRBV6-2 or TRBV6-3 and TRBJ2-7, with D perhaps matching TRBD1 or TRBD2 (5 bases each). CDR3 length: 14 residues. Trimming left V 5 bases short and J 1 base short, with 12 bases between. Germline V gives CDR1 MNHEY, CDR2 SVGEGT.

The chain is built from TRBV5-1 and TRBJ2-3; 7 nucleotides line up with TRBD1. Germline V gene sequence: CDR1 SGHRS, CDR2 YFSETQ. The ends lost 0 bases at V and 2 bases at J; junction bases unmatched: 9. CDR3 size: 17 residues. The CDR3 loop is CASSLAFGRGNTDTQYF. The CDR3 DNA follows: TGCGCCAGCAGCTTGGCCTTCGGCAGGGGGAACACAGATACGCAGTATTTT.

This clonotype showed up just a few times. The chain combines TRBV7-9 with TRBJ2-5, with D possibly matching TRBD2 (6 bases). CDR1 and CDR2 from the germline V gene are SEHNR and FQNEAQ (reference sequence). This CDR3 comprises 15 residues. Trimming removed 1 base at V and 1 base at J, with 10 bases between. As DNA, the CDR3 is TGTGCCAGCAGCTTAGGACTAGTGGTCCAAGAGACCCAGTACTTC. Protein sequence: CASSLGLVVQETQYF. Supplemented by reference TRBV7-9 and TRBJ2-5, the full variable domain reads DTGVSQNPRHKITKRGQNVTFRCDPISEHNRLYWYRQTLGQGPEFLTYFQNEAQLEKSRLLSDRFSAERPKGSFSTLEIQRTEQGDSAMYLCASSLGLVVQETQYFGPGTRLLVL.

The chain carries TRBV29-1 and TRBJ2-7; D gene ambiguous. The V and J ends lost 4 bases and 4 bases respectively, with 11 bases between them. The CDR3 has 12 residues. CDR1 is SQVTM and CDR2 is ANQGSEA in the germline V gene. Here the CDR3 reads CSVGHWGYEQYF. In DNA form, the CDR3 reads TGCAGCGTTGGCCACTGGGGTTACGAGCAGTACTTC.

The V and J genes are TRBV20-1 and TRBJ2-7; TRBD2 matches at 7 bases. Germline V gene lookup returns CDR1 DFQATT and CDR2 SNEGSKA (reference sequence). Trimming took 6 bases from V and 9 from J; bases not matched to a gene: 11. The CDR3 runs to 12 residues. CDR3 in amino acids: CSARAGTEVQYF. The CDR3 nucleotides read TGCAGTGCGCGAGCGGGAACTGAGGTGCAGTACTTC.

The chain uses TRBV7-8 and TRBJ2-3; a possible D gene is TRBD2 (6 bases). Trimming removed 5 bases at V and 5 bases at J, with 14 bases between. Per germline, CDR1 SGHVS and CDR2 FQNEAQ. The CDR3 is made up of 14 amino acids. The CDR3 DNA sequence: TGTGCCAGCAGCGCTAGCGCGGTGAGAGATACGCAGTATTTT. It yields the protein CASSASAVRDTQYF.

This clonotype was seen more than once but under ten times. The chain is built from TRBV2 and TRBJ2-2; 11 bases agree with TRBD1. The germline V gene encodes CDR1 SNHLY and CDR2 FYNNEI. This CDR3 is built from 16 residues. V dropped 1 base and J dropped 4; count of bases not matched to a gene: 2. The CDR3 DNA follows: TGTGCCAGCAGTGAAGGGACAGGGGGCGTCACCGGGGAGCTGTTTTTT. Translation gives CASSEGTGGVTGELFF.

This clonotype was seen a few times. This chain links TRBV12-3 or TRBV12-4 with TRBJ2-7, with 9 bases matching TRBD2. The V gene end was trimmed by 10 bases and the J gene end by 3 bases; junction bases not matched to a gene: 13. This CDR3 region has 15 residues. CDR3 sequence (DNA): TGTGCCACGGCACTACTAGCGGGTCCACTCTACGAGCAGTACTTC. It is translated as CATALLAGPLYEQYF.

In its sample, this clonotype was seen many times. The chain recombines TRBV2 with TRBJ1-5; D is possibly TRBD1 (6 bases). The CDR3 consists of 14 residues. V was pared by 7 bases and J by 7 bases, with 17 bases between. CDR1 SNHLY and CDR2 FYNNEI come from the germline V gene. Written as DNA, the CDR3 is TGTGCCAGCACCAAGGGGGGGATCGGGCAGCCCCAGCATTTT. Its translation: CASTKGGIGQPQHF.

This clonotype was counted only a few times. The chain has TRBV7-2 and TRBJ2-5, with D perhaps being TRBD1 or TRBD2 (5 bases each). Trimming removed 8 bases from V and 5 bases from J, with 18 bases in between. Germline V gene sequence: CDR1 SGHTA, CDR2 FQGNSA. The length of the CDR3 is 14 residues. The CDR3 DNA follows: TGTGCCAGCGCCCGGGGCCAGTCTGTGGAGACCCAGTACTTC. The encoded protein is CASARGQSVETQYF.

This clonotype has ten or more counts. V and J are TRBV5-6 and TRBJ2-7; D unclear. Trimming took 4 bases from V and 7 from J, leaving 24 bases between them. The germline V gene has CDR1 SGHDT and CDR2 YYEEEE. The CDR3 consists of 16 residues. The CDR3 spells CASSHSLRAALREQYF. CDR3 nucleotide sequence: TGTGCCAGCAGCCACAGTCTCCGCGCCGCACTAAGGGAGCAGTACTTC. The whole variable domain, filled in from reference TRBV5-6 and TRBJ2-7, reads DAGVTQSPTHLIKTRGQQVTLRCSPKSGHDTVSWYQQALGQGPQFIFQYYEEEERQRGNFPDRFSGHQFPNYSSELNVNALLLGDSALYLCASSHSLRAALREQYFGPGTRLTVT.